This T cell receptor beta chain originates from a study of T cell responses to AZD1222 COVID-19 vaccine. Study outcomes and limitations: White British donors predominated, females outnumbered males, and clonal diversity was possibly underestimated. Among spike-specific TCRs, nearly half reportedly target unmutated variant regions.

Trimming cost V 0 bases and J 4 bases, with 8 bases left between them. Germline loops: CDR1 SGDLS, CDR2 YYNGEE. The CDR3 has 14 amino acids. Some clones are missing from TCRdb's copy, which holds only in-frame ones; the method was immunoSEQ multiplex PCR. The table records about 120,000 clones, around 86% of them present only once. Concerning this clone itself: No antigen is known for it.

The chain uses TRBV9 and TRBJ1-3; D is undetermined. This sequence was found in an adult who received the AZD1222 COVID-19 vaccine. The sample was peripheral blood, taken 28 days after the second AZD1222 dose. The CDR3 DNA sequence: TGTGCCAGCAGCGTAGAGGCTGCCGGAAACACCATATATTTT. This gives the protein CASSVEAAGNTIYF.